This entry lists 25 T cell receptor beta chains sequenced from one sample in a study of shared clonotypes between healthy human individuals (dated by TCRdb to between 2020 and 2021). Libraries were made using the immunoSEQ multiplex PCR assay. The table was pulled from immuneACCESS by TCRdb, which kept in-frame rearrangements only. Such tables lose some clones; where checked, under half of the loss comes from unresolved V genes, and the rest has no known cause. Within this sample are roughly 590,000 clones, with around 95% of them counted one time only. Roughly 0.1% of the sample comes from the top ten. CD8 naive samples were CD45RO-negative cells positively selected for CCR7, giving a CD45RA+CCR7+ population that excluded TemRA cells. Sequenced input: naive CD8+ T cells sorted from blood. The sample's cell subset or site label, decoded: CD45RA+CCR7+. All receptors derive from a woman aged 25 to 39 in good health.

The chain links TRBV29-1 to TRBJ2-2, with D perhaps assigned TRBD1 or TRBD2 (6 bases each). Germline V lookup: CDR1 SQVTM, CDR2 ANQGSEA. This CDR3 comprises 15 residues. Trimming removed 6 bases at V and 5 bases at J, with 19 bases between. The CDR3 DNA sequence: TGCAGCGTCCTTTGGGGGGCCGAATGGACCGGGGAGCTGTTTTTT. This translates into CSVLWGAEWTGELFF.

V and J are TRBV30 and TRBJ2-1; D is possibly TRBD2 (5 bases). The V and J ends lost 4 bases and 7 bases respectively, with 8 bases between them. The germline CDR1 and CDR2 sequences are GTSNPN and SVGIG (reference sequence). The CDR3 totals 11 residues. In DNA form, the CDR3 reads TGTGCCTGGAAACTAGAGAATGAGCAGTTCTTC. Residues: CAWKLENEQFF.

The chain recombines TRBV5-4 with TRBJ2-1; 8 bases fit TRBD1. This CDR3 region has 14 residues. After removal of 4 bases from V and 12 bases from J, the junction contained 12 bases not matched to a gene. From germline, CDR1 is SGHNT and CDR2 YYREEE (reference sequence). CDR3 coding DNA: TGTGCCAGCAGCGTCGAGGGAGCCGGGACAGGGCAGTTCTTC. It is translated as CASSVEGAGTGQFF.

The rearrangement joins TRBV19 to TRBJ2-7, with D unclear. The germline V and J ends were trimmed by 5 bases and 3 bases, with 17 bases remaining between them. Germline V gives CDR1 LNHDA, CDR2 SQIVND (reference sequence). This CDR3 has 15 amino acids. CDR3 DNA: TGTGCCAGTAGTCCCTTACACGGCTCCTACTACGAGCAGTACTTC. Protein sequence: CASSPLHGSYYEQYF.

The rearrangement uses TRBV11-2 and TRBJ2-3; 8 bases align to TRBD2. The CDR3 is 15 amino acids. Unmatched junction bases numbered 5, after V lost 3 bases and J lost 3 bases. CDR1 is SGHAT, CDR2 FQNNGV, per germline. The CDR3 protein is CASSFGREETDTQYF. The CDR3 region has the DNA TGTGCCAGCAGCTTTGGGCGGGAGGAGACAGATACGCAGTATTTT. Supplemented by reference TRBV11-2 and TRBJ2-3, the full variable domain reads EAGVAQSPRYKIIEKRQSVAFWCNPISGHATLYWYQQILGQGPKLLIQFQNNGVVDDSQLPKDRFSAERLKGVDSTLKIQPAKLEDSAVYLCASSFGREETDTQYFGPGTRLTVL.

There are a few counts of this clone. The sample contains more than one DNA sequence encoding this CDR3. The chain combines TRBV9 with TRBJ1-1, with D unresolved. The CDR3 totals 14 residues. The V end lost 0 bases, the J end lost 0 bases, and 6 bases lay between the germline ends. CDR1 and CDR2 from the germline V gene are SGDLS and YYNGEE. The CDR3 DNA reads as TGTGCCAGCAGCGTAGGAGGCATGAACACTGAAGCTTTCTTT. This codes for CASSVGGMNTEAFF.

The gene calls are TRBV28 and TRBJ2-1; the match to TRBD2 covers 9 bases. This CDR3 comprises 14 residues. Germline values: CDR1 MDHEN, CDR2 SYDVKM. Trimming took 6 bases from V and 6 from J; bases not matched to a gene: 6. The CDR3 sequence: CASRLAGESNEQFF. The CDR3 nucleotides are TGTGCCAGCAGGTTAGCGGGAGAGAGCAATGAGCAGTTCTTC.

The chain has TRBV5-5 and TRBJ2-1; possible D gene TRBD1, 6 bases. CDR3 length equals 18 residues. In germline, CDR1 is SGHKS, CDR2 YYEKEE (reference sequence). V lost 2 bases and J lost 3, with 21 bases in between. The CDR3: CASSFSTRGGRFYNEQFF. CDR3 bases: TGTGCCAGCAGCTTTTCCACCAGGGGCGGTCGTTTCTACAATGAGCAGTTCTTC.

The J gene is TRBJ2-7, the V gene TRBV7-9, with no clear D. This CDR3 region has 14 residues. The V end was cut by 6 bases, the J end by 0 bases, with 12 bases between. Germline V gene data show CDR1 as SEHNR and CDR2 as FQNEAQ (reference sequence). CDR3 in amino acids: CASSSLVLSYEQYF. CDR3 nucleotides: TGTGCCAGCAGTTCCCTGGTGCTCTCCTACGAGCAGTACTTC.

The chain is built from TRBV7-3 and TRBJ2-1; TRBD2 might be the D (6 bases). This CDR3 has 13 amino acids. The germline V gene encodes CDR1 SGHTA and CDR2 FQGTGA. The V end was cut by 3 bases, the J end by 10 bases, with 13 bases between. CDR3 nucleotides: TGTGCCAGCAGCTTGACACTAGCTTTGGAGCAGTTCTTC. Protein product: CASSLTLALEQFF.

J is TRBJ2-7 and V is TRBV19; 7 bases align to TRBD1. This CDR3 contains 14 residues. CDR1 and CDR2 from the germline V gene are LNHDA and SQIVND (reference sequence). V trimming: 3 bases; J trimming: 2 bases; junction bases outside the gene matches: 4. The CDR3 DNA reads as TGTGCCAGTAGTATGAGGGACAGAGCCTACGAGCAGTACTTC. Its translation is CASSMRDRAYEQYF. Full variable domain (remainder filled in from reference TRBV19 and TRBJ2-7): DGGITQSPKYLFRKEGQNVTLSCEQNLNHDAMYWYRQDPGQGLRLIYYSQIVNDFQKGDIAEGYSVSREKKESFPLTVTSAQKNPTAFYLCASSMRDRAYEQYFGPGTRLTVT.

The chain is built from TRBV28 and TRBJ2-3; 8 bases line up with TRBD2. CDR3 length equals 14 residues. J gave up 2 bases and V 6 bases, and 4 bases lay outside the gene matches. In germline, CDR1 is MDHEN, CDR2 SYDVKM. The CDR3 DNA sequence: TGTGCCAGCAGACCGGGAGGGTTCACAGATACGCAGTATTTT. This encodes CASRPGGFTDTQYF.

CDR3 DNA sequence: TGTGCCAGCAGTCCGCTCGGGGGTCAGCCCCAGCATTTT. This sequence encodes CASSPLGGQPQHF. The chain is built from TRBV27 and TRBJ1-5, with D possibly TRBD1 on 5 matching bases. Germline V CDR1 and CDR2: MNHEY, SMNVEV (reference sequence). The CDR3 covers 13 residues. Deletions cut 5 bases from V and 6 bases from J, with 11 bases between.

The CDR3 DNA is TGCGCCAGCAGCCAAGGAATAGGTCGGTGGGACACTGAAGCTTTCTTT. It yields the protein CASSQGIGRWDTEAFF. This chain connects TRBV4-1 to TRBJ1-1; D is unresolved. The V end lost 1 base, the J end lost 3 bases, and 15 bases lay between the germline ends. The CDR3 has 16 residues. Germline V gene sequence: CDR1 MGHRA, CDR2 YSYEKL.

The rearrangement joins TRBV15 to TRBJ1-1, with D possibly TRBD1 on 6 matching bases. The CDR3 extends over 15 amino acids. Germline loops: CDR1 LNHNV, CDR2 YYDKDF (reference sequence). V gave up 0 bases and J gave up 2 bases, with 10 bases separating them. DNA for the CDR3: TGTGCCACCAGCAGAGATTGGGGGCATAACACTGAAGCTTTCTTT. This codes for CATSRDWGHNTEAFF.

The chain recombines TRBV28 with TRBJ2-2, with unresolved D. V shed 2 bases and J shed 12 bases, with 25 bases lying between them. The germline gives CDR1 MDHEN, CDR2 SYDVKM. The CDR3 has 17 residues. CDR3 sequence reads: CASSLDAPSAGFLKLFF. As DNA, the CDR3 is TGTGCCAGCAGTTTAGACGCGCCATCCGCCGGGTTCTTGAAGCTGTTTTTT.

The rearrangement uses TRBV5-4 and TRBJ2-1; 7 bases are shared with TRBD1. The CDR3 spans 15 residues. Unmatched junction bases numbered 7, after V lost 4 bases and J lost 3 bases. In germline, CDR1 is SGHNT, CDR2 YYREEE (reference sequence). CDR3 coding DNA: TGTGCCAGCAGCAAGAACAGGGGCGGCTACAATGAGCAGTTCTTC. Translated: CASSKNRGGYNEQFF. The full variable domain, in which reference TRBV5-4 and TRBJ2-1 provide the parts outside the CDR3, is ETGVTQSPTHLIKTRGQQVTLRCSSQSGHNTVSWYQQALGQGPQFIFQYYREEENGRGNFPPRFSGLQFPNYSSELNVNALELDDSALYLCASSKNRGGYNEQFFGPGTRLTVL.

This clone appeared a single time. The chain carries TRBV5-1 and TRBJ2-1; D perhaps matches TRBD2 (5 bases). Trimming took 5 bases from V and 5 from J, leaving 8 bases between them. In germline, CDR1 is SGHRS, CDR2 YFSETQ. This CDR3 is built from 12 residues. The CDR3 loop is CASRWTDNEQFF. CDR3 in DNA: TGCGCCAGCAGGTGGACTGACAATGAGCAGTTCTTC.

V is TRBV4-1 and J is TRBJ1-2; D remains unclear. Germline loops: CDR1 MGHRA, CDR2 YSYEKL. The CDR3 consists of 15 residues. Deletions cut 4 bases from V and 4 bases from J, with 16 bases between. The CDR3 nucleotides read TGCGCCAGCAGCCCGTCGTTGACCCCCACCTATGGCTACACCTTC. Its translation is CASSPSLTPTYGYTF.

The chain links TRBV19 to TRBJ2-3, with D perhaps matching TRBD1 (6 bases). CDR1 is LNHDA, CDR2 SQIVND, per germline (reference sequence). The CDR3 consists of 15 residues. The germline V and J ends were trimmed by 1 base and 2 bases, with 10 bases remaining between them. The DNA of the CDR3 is TGTGCCAGTAGTATAGCAGGGGCTCCCACAGATACGCAGTATTTT. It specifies CASSIAGAPTDTQYF.

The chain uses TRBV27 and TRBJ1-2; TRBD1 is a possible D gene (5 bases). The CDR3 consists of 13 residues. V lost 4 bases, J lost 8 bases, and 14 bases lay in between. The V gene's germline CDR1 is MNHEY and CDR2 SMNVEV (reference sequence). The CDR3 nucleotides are TGTGCCAGCAGTTCCGGGGCATTTTACGGCTACACCTTC. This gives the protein CASSSGAFYGYTF.

The CDR3 nucleotides are TGTGCCAGCACGGCGGGAGGGTTCGGGGAGCAGTACTTC. Protein product: CASTAGGFGEQYF. This chain links TRBV7-9 with TRBJ2-7; 9 nucleotides align to TRBD2. Per the germline V gene, CDR1 is SEHNR and CDR2 is FQNEAQ (reference sequence). The CDR3 is 13 residues long. J lost 7 bases, V lost 7 bases, and 8 bases had no gene match.

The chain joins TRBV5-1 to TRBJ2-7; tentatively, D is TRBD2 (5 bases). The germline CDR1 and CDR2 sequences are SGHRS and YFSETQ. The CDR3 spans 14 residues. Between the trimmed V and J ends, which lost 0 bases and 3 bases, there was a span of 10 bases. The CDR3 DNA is TGCGCCAGCAGCTTGGAAGTCAGCGGCTACGAGCAGTACTTC. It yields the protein CASSLEVSGYEQYF. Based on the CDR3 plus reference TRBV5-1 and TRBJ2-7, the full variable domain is KAGVTQTPRYLIKTRGQQVTLSCSPISGHRSVSWYQQTPGQGLQFLFEYFSETQRNKGNFPGRFSGRQFSNSRSEMNVSTLELGDSALYLCASSLEVSGYEQYFGPGTRLTVT.

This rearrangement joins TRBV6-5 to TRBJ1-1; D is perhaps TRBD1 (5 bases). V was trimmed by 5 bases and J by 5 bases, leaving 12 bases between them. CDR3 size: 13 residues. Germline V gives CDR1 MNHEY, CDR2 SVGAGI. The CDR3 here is CASSQGAVTEAFF. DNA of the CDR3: TGTGCCAGCAGTCAAGGGGCGGTGACTGAAGCTTTCTTT.

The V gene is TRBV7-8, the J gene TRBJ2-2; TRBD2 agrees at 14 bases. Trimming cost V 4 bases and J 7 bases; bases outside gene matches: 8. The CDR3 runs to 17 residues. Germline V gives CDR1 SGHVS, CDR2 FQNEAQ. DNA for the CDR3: TGTGCCAGCAGCTCGGGACTAGCGGGGGTCGAGGGCGGGGAGCTGTTTTTT. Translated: CASSSGLAGVEGGELFF.